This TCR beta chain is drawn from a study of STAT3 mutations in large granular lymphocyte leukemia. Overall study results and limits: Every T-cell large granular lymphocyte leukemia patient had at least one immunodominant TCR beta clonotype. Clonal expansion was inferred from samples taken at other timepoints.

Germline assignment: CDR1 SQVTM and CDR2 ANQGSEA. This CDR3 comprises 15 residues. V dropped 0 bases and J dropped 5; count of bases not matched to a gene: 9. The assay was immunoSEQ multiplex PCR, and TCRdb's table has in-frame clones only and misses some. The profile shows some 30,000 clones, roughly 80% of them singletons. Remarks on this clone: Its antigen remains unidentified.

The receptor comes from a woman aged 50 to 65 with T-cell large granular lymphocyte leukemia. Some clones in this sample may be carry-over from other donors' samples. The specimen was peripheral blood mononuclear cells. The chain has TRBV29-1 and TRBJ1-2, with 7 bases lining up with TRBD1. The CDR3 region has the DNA TGCAGCGTTGAAGATGAGAGGGGGCTACGTTATGGCTACACCTTC. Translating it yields CSVEDERGLRYGYTF.